One and the same sample provided the 23 T cell receptor beta chains below, sequenced in a study of blood T cell repertoires in COVID-19 (dated by TCRdb to 2020 to 2021). The method was the immunoSEQ multiplex PCR assay. The table was pulled from immuneACCESS by TCRdb, which kept in-frame rearrangements only. Such tables lose some clones; where checked, under half of the loss comes from unresolved V genes, and the rest has no known cause. The sample table shows 130,000 to 150,000 clones, and approximately 89% are seen once. Under 2% of the sample belongs to the ten largest clones. The sample was peripheral blood. The receptors derive from a human donor in a cohort sampled during active COVID-19.

The chain combines TRBV7-3 with TRBJ2-2; 11 nucleotides line up with TRBD1. CDR1 is SGHTA, CDR2 FQGTGA, per germline. With 3 bases clipped from V and 1 base from J, the junction kept 4 bases outside the gene matches. This CDR3 spans 17 amino acids. CDR3 sequence reads: CASSFRTGGLNTGELFF. CDR3 bases: TGTGCCAGCAGCTTTAGGACAGGGGGCTTGAACACCGGGGAGCTGTTTTTT.

This rearrangement joins TRBV27 to TRBJ2-4; 7 nucleotides align to TRBD1. The CDR3 extends over 13 amino acids. V lost 6 bases to trimming and J lost 6 bases; unmatched junction nucleotides: 5. The V gene's germline CDR1 is MNHEY and CDR2 SMNVEV (reference sequence). CDR3 amino acids: CASSDYRGNIQYF. The CDR3 DNA follows: TGTGCCAGCAGCGATTACAGGGGAAACATTCAGTACTTC.

The chain links TRBV5-1 to TRBJ1-1; unclear D gene. V dropped 0 bases and J dropped 0 bases, with 9 bases sitting between them. The CDR3 length is 15 residues. The germline V gene encodes CDR1 SGHRS and CDR2 YFSETQ. CDR3 in amino acids: CASSLASGMNTEAFF. CDR3 sequence (DNA): TGCGCCAGCAGCTTGGCGTCGGGGATGAACACTGAAGCTTTCTTT.

This clone turned up a few times. The gene calls are TRBV5-1 and TRBJ1-6, with D possibly matching TRBD1 (6 bases). Germline assignment: CDR1 SGHRS and CDR2 YFSETQ. The CDR3 is 16 amino acids. V was clipped by 3 bases and J by 2 bases, with 12 bases between them. The CDR3 coding sequence is TGCGCCAGCAGCTGGACCGGGACAACCTATAATTCACCCCTCCACTTT. This translates into CASSWTGTTYNSPLHF.

The CDR3 sequence is CAAAGTGSYNEQFF. As DNA, the CDR3 is TGTGCCGCGGCCGGGACAGGGAGCTACAATGAGCAGTTCTTC. The chain links TRBV10-3 to TRBJ2-1; 9 bases fit TRBD1. Germline V gives CDR1 ENHRY, CDR2 SYGVKD. The junction had 8 bases not matched to a gene; V was cut back by 11 bases and J by 3 bases. The CDR3 sequence is 14 residues long.

This sequence joins TRBV6-1 and TRBJ1-4; possible D gene TRBD1, 6 bases. Trimming cost V 3 bases and J 0 bases, with 14 bases left between them. The germline gives CDR1 MNHNS, CDR2 SASEGT. The CDR3 sequence is 17 residues long. CDR3 sequence (DNA): TGTGCCAGCAGTGAGGACAGAAGAATAACAACTAATGAAAAACTGTTTTTT. Encoded protein: CASSEDRRITTNEKLFF.

The V and J genes are TRBV7-6 and TRBJ2-5; D is possibly TRBD2 (6 bases). This CDR3 contains 15 residues. Germline lookup yields CDR1 SGHVS and CDR2 FNYEAQ. V dropped 0 bases and J dropped 5 bases, with 13 bases sitting between them. CDR3 residues: CASSLAGGKWETQYF. The CDR3 DNA sequence: TGTGCCAGCAGCTTAGCAGGAGGGAAGTGGGAGACCCAGTACTTC.

The chain combines TRBV9 with TRBJ1-1, with 8 positions matching TRBD1. CDR1 SGDLS and CDR2 YYNGEE come from the germline V gene. V gave up 3 bases and J gave up 3 bases; unmatched junction bases: 4. This CDR3 region has 14 residues. The DNA for the CDR3 is TGTGCCAGCAGCGCGACAGGGGACTACACTGAAGCTTTCTTT. Protein product: CASSATGDYTEAFF.

This rearrangement joins TRBV12-5 to TRBJ1-5, with 8 bases aligning to TRBD1. The trim removed 1 base at V and 5 bases at J, leaving 7 bases unmatched. Germline-derived CDR1 and CDR2 are LGHNT and FRNRAP. This CDR3 region has 16 residues. The CDR3 sequence: CASGLAPGQEHQPQHF. In DNA form, the CDR3 reads TGTGCTAGTGGTTTGGCCCCGGGACAGGAGCATCAGCCCCAGCATTTT.

CDR3 DNA: TGTGCCAGCAGCCAAGATCTGGGTAGCCCAGATACGCAGTATTTT. Residues: CASSQDLGSPDTQYF. The V gene is TRBV4-2, the J gene TRBJ2-3; the D is unclear. This CDR3 spans 15 amino acids. Trimming took 0 bases from V and 4 from J, leaving 11 bases between them. Per germline, CDR1 LGHNA and CDR2 YNFKEQ.

This chain uses TRBV4-1 with TRBJ1-1, with D unresolved. This CDR3 has 15 amino acids. The germline V gene encodes CDR1 MGHRA and CDR2 YSYEKL. V lost 2 bases and J 9 bases, leaving 19 bases between the germline ends. CDR3 loop: CASSQTPNRGFKAFF. As DNA, the CDR3 is TGCGCCAGCAGCCAAACCCCCAATCGAGGGTTTAAAGCTTTCTTT.

The rearrangement links TRBV15 to TRBJ2-6, with D maybe TRBD2 (5 bases). V was trimmed by 1 base and J by 0 bases, leaving 13 bases between them. Germline values: CDR1 LNHNV, CDR2 YYDKDF (reference sequence). This CDR3 contains 18 residues. The CDR3: CATSRAPGSYSGANVLTF. In DNA form, the CDR3 reads TGTGCCACCAGCAGAGCTCCGGGATCATACTCTGGGGCCAACGTCCTGACTTTC.

The rearrangement uses TRBV29-1 and TRBJ2-1, with D possibly TRBD2 on 5 matching bases. Trimming stripped 2 bases from V and 11 bases from J, with 13 bases between. The germline gives CDR1 SQVTM, CDR2 ANQGSEA. The CDR3 loop spans 12 amino acids. The CDR3 region has the DNA TGCAGCGTTGAAACTAGTGGGTACAAGCAGTTCTTC. Its protein product is CSVETSGYKQFF.

V is TRBV7-6 and J is TRBJ1-2, with 7 bases identical to TRBD1. Germline V gene sequence: CDR1 SGHVS, CDR2 FNYEAQ. The CDR3 covers 14 residues. With V trimmed by 5 bases and J by 8 bases, 11 bases remained unmatched. The CDR3 is CASSPFEGARGYTF. The DNA for the CDR3 is TGTGCCAGCAGCCCATTTGAGGGGGCTCGGGGCTACACCTTC.

The CDR3 DNA follows: TGTGCCAGCAGTTACAGGGGAACGGGGGCCAACGTCCTGACTTTC. Translating it yields CASSYRGTGANVLTF. The genes are TRBV6-2 or TRBV6-3 and TRBJ2-6; D is perhaps TRBD1 (5 bases). V was trimmed by 2 bases and J by 4 bases, leaving 9 bases between them. Germline V gene sequence: CDR1 MNHEY, CDR2 SVGEGT. The CDR3 sequence is 15 residues long.

This clone has only one observation. The chain joins TRBV9 to TRBJ2-1; the match to TRBD2 covers 12 bases. This CDR3 comprises 16 residues. Germline CDR1 SGDLS, CDR2 YYNGEE. The V gene end was trimmed by 0 bases and the J gene end by 4 bases; junction bases not matched to a gene: 2. The CDR3 DNA follows: TGTGCCAGCAGCGTAGCCACTAGCGGGGGGTACAATGAGCAGTTCTTC. It is translated as CASSVATSGGYNEQFF.

The chain recombines TRBV11-2 with TRBJ1-1; D unclear. This CDR3 has 14 residues. Germline values: CDR1 SGHAT, CDR2 FQNNGV. Trimming shortened V by 3 bases and J by 3 bases, and 11 bases separated the two germline ends. The CDR3: CASSLTLSYTEAFF. Written as DNA, the CDR3 is TGTGCCAGCAGCTTGACTCTTAGTTACACTGAAGCTTTCTTT.

The chain is built from TRBV7-3 and TRBJ1-2; D gene unclear. CDR3 length: 14 amino acids. Germline values: CDR1 SGHTA, CDR2 FQGTGA. V lost 0 bases to trimming and J lost 3 bases, with 8 bases between them. In DNA, the CDR3 is TGTGCCAGCAGCTTAACAGGAACAGACTATGGCTACACCTTC. Protein sequence: CASSLTGTDYGYTF.

This chain joins TRBV25-1 and TRBJ2-6; 11 nucleotides align to TRBD1. The CDR3 is made up of 16 amino acids. Germline CDR1 is MGHDK and CDR2 is SYGVNS. The junction had 4 bases not matched to a gene; V was cut back by 9 bases and J by 0 bases. As DNA, the CDR3 is TGTGCCAGTGACGGGACAGGGGGCTCTGGGGCCAACGTCCTGACTTTC. The encoded protein is CASDGTGGSGANVLTF. Drawing the rest from reference TRBV25-1 and TRBJ2-6, the complete variable domain is EADIYQTPRYLVIGTGKKITLECSQTMGHDKMYWYQQDPGMELHLIHYSYGVNSTEKGDLSSESTVSRIRTEHFPLTLESARPSHTSQYLCASDGTGGSGANVLTFGAGSRLTVL.

This chain connects TRBV28 to TRBJ1-2, with a possible D match to TRBD1 (6 bases). The germline V gene has CDR1 MDHEN and CDR2 SYDVKM. V was cut by 1 base and J by 7 bases, with 10 bases left in between. This CDR3 is 13 amino acids long. CDR3 loop: CASSLSGGGGYTF. Written as DNA, the CDR3 is TGTGCCAGCAGTTTATCGGGGGGCGGTGGCTACACCTTC.

The rearrangement joins TRBV5-1 to TRBJ2-5; perhaps TRBD1 as D (5 bases). The V end lost 5 bases, the J end lost 5 bases, and 13 bases lay between the germline ends. The CDR3 consists of 13 residues. CDR1 is SGHRS and CDR2 is YFSETQ in the germline V gene. CDR3 in DNA: TGCGCCAGCAGGCTCGCCAGGGTTGAGACCCAGTACTTC. Amino acids: CASRLARVETQYF.

The genes are TRBV5-1 and TRBJ1-1; D ambiguous. CDR1 SGHRS and CDR2 YFSETQ come from the germline V gene. Deletions cut 0 bases from V and 5 bases from J, with 8 bases between. This CDR3 region has 13 residues. In nucleotides, the CDR3 is TGCGCCAGCAGCTTGGATCCAGGAACTGAAGCTTTCTTT. It yields the protein CASSLDPGTEAFF.

The chain is built from TRBV7-2 and TRBJ2-1, with 16 bases that match TRBD2. The CDR3 is made up of 19 amino acids. The junction had 8 bases not matched to a gene; V was cut back by 0 bases and J by 6 bases. The germline V gene has CDR1 SGHTA and CDR2 FQGNSA. Written as DNA, the CDR3 is TGTGCCAGCAGCTTAGCGTTCGGGACTAGCGGGGGGGCCCTCAATGAGCAGTTCTTC. This gives the protein CASSLAFGTSGGALNEQFF. The full variable domain, completed using reference TRBV7-2 and TRBJ2-1, is GAGVSQSPSNKVTEKGKDVELRCDPISGHTALYWYRQSLGQGLEFLIYFQGNSAPDKSGLPSDRFSAERTGGSVSTLTIQRTQQEDSAVYLCASSLAFGTSGGALNEQFFGPGTRLTVL.